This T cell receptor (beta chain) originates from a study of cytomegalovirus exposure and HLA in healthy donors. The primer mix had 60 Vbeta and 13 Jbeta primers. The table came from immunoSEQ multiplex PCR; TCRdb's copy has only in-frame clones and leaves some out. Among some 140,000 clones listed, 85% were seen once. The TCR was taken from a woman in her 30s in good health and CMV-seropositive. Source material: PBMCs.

The CDR3 DNA reads TGTGCCAGCAGTTTCCCGGGAGTTCCAGGGGGCTACACCTTC. As protein: CASSFPGVPGGYTF. V is TRBV28 and J is TRBJ1-2; TRBD1 is a possible D gene (5 bases). Trimming shortened V by 3 bases and J by 8 bases, and 16 bases separated the two germline ends. This CDR3 contains 14 residues. CDR1 and CDR2 (germline): MDHEN, SYDVKM.